The clone carrying this TCR beta chain was counted a single time. As for treatment: 15 to 20 received Ad26.COV2.S at low or high dose, single or two shots; roughly 5 received placebo; per-sample allocation not given. Repertoires come from day 63 after the first vaccine or placebo injection. This specimen comes from a study of Ad26.COV2.S vaccination and SARS-CoV-2 variants. Using immunoSEQ multiplex PCR, the repertoire was profiled, and TCRdb retains in-frame clones only, with some absent. The sample contains about 400,000 clones, 80% to 95% of which appear only once. The V gene's germline CDR1 is LNHDA and CDR2 SQIVND (reference sequence). V lost 2 bases to trimming and J lost 6 bases, with 11 bases between them. The CDR3 spans 14 residues.

The chain combines TRBV19 with TRBJ1-5; D perhaps matches TRBD1 (6 bases). The TCR was taken from a person between 18 and 59 years old who received the Ad26.COV2.S COVID-19 vaccine or a placebo. This sample comprised peripheral blood, obtained in a trial of Ad26.COV2.S vaccine versus placebo. In DNA form, the CDR3 reads TGTGCCAGTAGTATATTGGAGGGGGGTCAGCCCCAGCATTTT. Translating it yields CASSILEGGQPQHF.